The subject of this entry is one T cell receptor (beta chain). The antigen is not known. The CDR3 covers 13 residues. With 5 bases removed from V and 5 bases from J, the gap between germline ends came to 13 bases. The germline V gene has CDR1 MDHEN and CDR2 SYDVKM. This record comes from a study of human T cells and chemical hapten exposure. Findings and caveats of the study: With patch test score, the counts of PT1 expanded TCRs showed a positive correlation.

TCRdb redid the calling of the RACE reads with MiXCR, one entry per CDR3 protein. The sample lists about 120,000 distinct CDR3 sequences; approximately 13% were seen once. Time point meaning: pre-sensitization, week 0. Regarding treatment: therapeutic diphenylcyclopropenone sensitization with weekly scalp DPC. Participating donors were patients with alopecia, aged 18 to 70 years, considered appropriate candidates for DPC. The starting material, unfractionated whole blood, was used for total RNA extraction. Sequences were derived from whole blood, sampled in connection with sensitization to the hapten diphenylcyclopropenone (DPC). The sequence was collected from a woman aged 18-29 years with alopecia areata. Some clones in this sample may be carry-over from other donors' samples. This chain links TRBV28 with TRBJ2-7; possible D gene TRBD1, 6 bases. The CDR3 DNA is TGTGCCAGCAGTCCTATACAGGGAAACGAGCAGTACTTC. This sequence encodes CASSPIQGNEQYF.